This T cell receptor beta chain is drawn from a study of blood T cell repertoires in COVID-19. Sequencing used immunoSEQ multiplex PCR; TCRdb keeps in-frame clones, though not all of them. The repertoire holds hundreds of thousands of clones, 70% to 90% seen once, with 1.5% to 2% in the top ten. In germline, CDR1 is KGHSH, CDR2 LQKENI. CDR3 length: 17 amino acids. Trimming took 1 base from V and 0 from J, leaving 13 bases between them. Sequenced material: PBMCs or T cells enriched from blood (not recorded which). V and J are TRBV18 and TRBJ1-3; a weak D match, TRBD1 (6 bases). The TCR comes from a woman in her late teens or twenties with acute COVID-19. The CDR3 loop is CASSPQRQVRSGNTIYF. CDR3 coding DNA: TGTGCCAGCTCACCACAGCGACAGGTCCGCTCTGGAAACACCATATATTTT.